This T cell receptor beta chain was documented in a study of blood T cell repertoires in COVID-19. Study background: Spain, Italy and the United States supplied samples that represented acute and convalescent COVID-19. The analysed material was cDNA or gDNA that came from T cells, B-cell-depleted T cells, or PBMCs.

The CDR3 totals 13 residues. V lost 8 bases, J lost 4 bases, and 6 bases stayed unmatched. Under the authors' procedure: Amplifying reference gene primers gave estimates of nucleated cell counts. Profiled with immunoSEQ multiplex PCR; TCRdb holds only in-frame clones, not every one. The V and J calls and clone size were taken over from that table, and D and trimming were inferred from the DNA. Among about 280,000 clones, around 90% were seen once, and the ten largest hold about 8.5%. This TCR was recovered from a man younger than 35 with active or convalescent COVID-19. The chain joins TRBV12-3 or TRBV12-4 to TRBJ2-7; 9 positions agree with TRBD1. Input material: peripheral blood. Written as DNA, the CDR3 is TGTGCCAGCCTTTACGGGACAGGGTACGAGCAGTACTTC. It yields the protein CASLYGTGYEQYF.